This TCR beta chain appears in the sequencing data of a study of breast tumors, draining lymph nodes, adjacent tissues. Samples came from axillary lymph nodes draining the breast cancer. Points from the study as a whole: That most tumor T cells come from lymph nodes remained unproven. Tumor repertoires ranked between lymph nodes and nontumor tissue in diversity, with V and J gene preferences.

On this clonotype: The antigen is undetermined.

TCRdb passed the multiplex PCR reads through MiXCR, listing each CDR3 protein once. The data contain some 230,000 distinct CDR3 sequences, roughly a third of them singletons. The receptor was isolated from a female donor with breast cancer. Some clones in this sample may be carry-over from other donors' samples. The sample was axillary lymph node tissue.

The CDR3 here is CSAIKQGRNEKLFF. DNA for the CDR3: TGCAGTGCTATAAAACAGGGGAGAAATGAAAAACTGTTTTTT. The chain employs TRBV20-1 and TRBJ1-4, with TRBD1 identical over 7 bases. The CDR3 contains 14 residues. Per germline, CDR1 DFQATT and CDR2 SNEGSKA (reference sequence). Trimming took 4 bases from V and 5 from J; bases not matched to a gene: 7.